This T cell receptor beta chain was documented in a study of blood T cells in healthy people across ages. Study-level results: Naive CD4+ cells and diversity were both higher in long-lived donors than in aged donors.

This clonotype was counted a few times. Antigen specificity is unknown. Next came a second PCR, run for about 7 to 12 cycles, which used a sample-barcoded 5' primer along with a J-beta primer mix. TCRdb fed the 5' RACE reads into MiXCR, producing one record per CDR3 protein. This sample has roughly 1.9 million distinct CDR3 sequences, with about two fifths found just once. CDR1 is SGHTA and CDR2 is FQGNSA in the germline V gene. The V and J ends lost 3 bases and 5 bases, in that order; junction bases with no gene match: 8. The CDR3 sequence is 15 residues long. Each donor's blood draw was approximately 10 milliliters of peripheral blood.

The V call is TRBV7-2, the J call TRBJ1-2; 8 nucleotides agree with TRBD1. Input material: blood. The receptor was derived from a human donor in good health. The CDR3 here is CASSLMRQGAYGYTF. The CDR3 DNA sequence: TGTGCCAGCAGCTTGATGAGGCAGGGGGCATATGGCTACACCTTC.